The TCR beta chain described here comes from a study of T-cell reconstitution after alpha-beta-depleted transplantation in children. Molecular barcoding with unique molecular identifiers was used for the TCRbeta library. TCRdb passed the PCR reads through MiXCR, listing each CDR3 protein once. This sample has about 460,000 distinct CDR3 sequences, with approximately 12% found just once. The CDR3 covers 18 residues. Per the germline V gene, CDR1 is MNHEY and CDR2 is SVGEGT. V lost 2 bases to trimming and J lost 1 base, with 18 bases between them. The TCR originated in a human donor who donated a stem cell graft to a child with combined immunodeficiency. The chain employs TRBV6-2 or TRBV6-3 and TRBJ1-5; D is possibly TRBD1 (6 bases). The specimen comprised PBMCs from the stem cell graft donor, sampled from the stem cell graft. In nucleotides, the CDR3 is TGTGCCAGCAGTTACGCGTTGGGGGGCAGTGGCAGCAATCAGCCCCAGCATTTT. This encodes CASSYALGGSGSNQPQHF.